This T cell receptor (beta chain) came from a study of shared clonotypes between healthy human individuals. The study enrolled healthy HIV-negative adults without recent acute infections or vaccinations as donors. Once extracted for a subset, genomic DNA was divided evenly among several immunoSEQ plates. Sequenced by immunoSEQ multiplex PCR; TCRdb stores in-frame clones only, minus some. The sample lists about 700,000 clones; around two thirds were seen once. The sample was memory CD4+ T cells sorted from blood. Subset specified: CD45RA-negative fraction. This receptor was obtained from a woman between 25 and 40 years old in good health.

The CDR3 nucleotides read TGTGCCAGCAGTTTTATGGTGTCTACCGAAGCTTTCTTT. It encodes CASSFMVSTEAFF. The V call is TRBV27, the J call TRBJ1-1; D call uncertain. The CDR3 runs to 13 residues. Germline V gene data show CDR1 as MNHEY and CDR2 as SMNVEV (reference sequence). V dropped 3 bases and J dropped 8 bases, with 13 bases sitting between them.